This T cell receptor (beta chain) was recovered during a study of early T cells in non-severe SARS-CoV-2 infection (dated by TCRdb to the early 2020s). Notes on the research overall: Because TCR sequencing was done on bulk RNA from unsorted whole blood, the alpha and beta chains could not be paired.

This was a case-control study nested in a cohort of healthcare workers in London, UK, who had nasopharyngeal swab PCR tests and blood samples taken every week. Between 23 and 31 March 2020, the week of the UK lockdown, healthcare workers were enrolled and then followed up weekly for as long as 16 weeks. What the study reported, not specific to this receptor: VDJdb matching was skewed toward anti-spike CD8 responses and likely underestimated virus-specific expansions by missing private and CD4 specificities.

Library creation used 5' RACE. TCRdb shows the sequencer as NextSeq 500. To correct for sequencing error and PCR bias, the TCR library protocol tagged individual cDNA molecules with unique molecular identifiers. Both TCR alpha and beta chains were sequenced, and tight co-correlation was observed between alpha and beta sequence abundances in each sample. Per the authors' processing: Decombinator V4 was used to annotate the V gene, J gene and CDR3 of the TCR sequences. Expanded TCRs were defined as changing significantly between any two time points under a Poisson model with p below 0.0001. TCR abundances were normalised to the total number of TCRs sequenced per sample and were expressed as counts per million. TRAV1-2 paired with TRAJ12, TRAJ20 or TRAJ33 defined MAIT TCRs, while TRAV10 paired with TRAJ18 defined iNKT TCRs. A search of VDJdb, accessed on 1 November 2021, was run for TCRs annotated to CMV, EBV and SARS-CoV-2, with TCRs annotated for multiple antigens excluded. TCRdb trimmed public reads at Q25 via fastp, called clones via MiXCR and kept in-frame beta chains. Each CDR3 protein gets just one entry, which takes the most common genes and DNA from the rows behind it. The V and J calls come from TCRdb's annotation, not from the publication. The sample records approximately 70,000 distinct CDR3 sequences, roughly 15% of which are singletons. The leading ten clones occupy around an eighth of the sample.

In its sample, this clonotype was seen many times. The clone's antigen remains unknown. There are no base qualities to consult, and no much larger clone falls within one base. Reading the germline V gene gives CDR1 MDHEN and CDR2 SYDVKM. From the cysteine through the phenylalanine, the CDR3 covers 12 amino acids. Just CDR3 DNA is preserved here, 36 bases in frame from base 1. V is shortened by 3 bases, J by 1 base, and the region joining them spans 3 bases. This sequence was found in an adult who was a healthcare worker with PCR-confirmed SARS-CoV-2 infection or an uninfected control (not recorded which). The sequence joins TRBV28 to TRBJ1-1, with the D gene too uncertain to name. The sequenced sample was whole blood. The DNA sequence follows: TGTGCCAGCAGTTTCAGGAACACTGAAGCTTTCTTT. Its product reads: CASSFRNTEAFF.